These 25 T cell receptor beta chains share one sample of origin, sequenced in a study of blood T cells in healthy people across ages. Through a sample-barcoded 5' primer and a J-beta primer mix, a second PCR was run for roughly 6 to 12 cycles. Using its own MiXCR run on the 5' RACE reads, TCRdb lists one record per CDR3 protein. The sample holds approximately 700,000 distinct CDR3 sequences, approximately 30% seen once. The sequenced sample consisted of blood. These receptors all come from an elderly woman in good health.

In the case of this clonotype: This sequence may be a read error, since a much larger clone differs from it by one base. The genes are TRBV6-1 and TRBJ2-6; D possibly uses TRBD1 or TRBD2 (6 bases each). The CDR3 runs 17 residues. Germline loops: CDR1 MNHNS, CDR2 SASEGT. With 4 bases removed from V and 3 bases from J, the gap between germline ends came to 16 bases. The CDR3 is CASSVVGGSGGANVLTF. The CDR3 DNA is TGTGCCAGCAGTGTTGTGGGGGGCTCGGGTGGGGCCAACGTCCTGACTTTC.

The chain carries TRBV3-1 and TRBJ1-1; 7 bases match TRBD1. Germline lookup yields CDR1 LGHDT and CDR2 YNNKEL (reference sequence). This CDR3 has 17 amino acids. J gave up 1 base and V 5 bases, and 13 bases lay outside the gene matches. The DNA of the CDR3 is TGTGCCAGCAGCACACGACAGGGTGGGTCAACGAACACTGAAGCTTTCTTT. The encoded protein is CASSTRQGGSTNTEAFF.

Of note for this clonotype: Just one base apart from a much larger clone, this may be a read error. The chain combines TRBV7-3 with TRBJ2-1, with D possibly TRBD2 on 6 matching bases. The J call could be wrong; TRBJ2-7 is a better fit for the DNA end. The CDR3 extends over 15 amino acids. Germline V gives CDR1 SGHTA, CDR2 FQGTGA. This CDR3 reads CASSLGLSSYNEQYF. CDR3 sequence (DNA): TGTGCCAGCTCCCTGGGACTGAGCTCCTACAATGAGCAGTACTTC.

A few counts support this clonotype. The chain is built from TRBV4-1 and TRBJ2-4; possible D gene TRBD1, 5 bases. The length of the CDR3 is 18 residues. The V and J ends lost 0 bases and 0 bases respectively, with 15 bases between them. Germline-derived CDR1 and CDR2 are MGHRA and YSYEKL. The CDR3 here is CASSQDDGARLAKNIQYF. The CDR3 coding sequence is TGCGCCAGCAGCCAAGATGATGGGGCCCGCTTAGCCAAAAACATTCAGTACTTC.

The chain joins TRBV4-1 to TRBJ2-3; 7 nucleotides match TRBD2. CDR3 length equals 15 residues. Germline CDR1 is MGHRA and CDR2 is YSYEKL. J was trimmed by 5 bases and V by 0 bases; bases with no gene match: 5. The CDR3 nucleotides read TGCGCCAGCAGCCAAGATCGGGGGGTCGGAGATACGCAGTATTTT. This sequence encodes CASSQDRGVGDTQYF.

The rearrangement links TRBV27 to TRBJ2-6, with 13 bases matching TRBD2. The length of the CDR3 is 17 residues. Looked up from germline, CDR1 is MNHEY and CDR2 is SMNVEV (reference sequence). The junction had 5 bases not matched to a gene; V was cut back by 6 bases and J by 3 bases. CDR3 coding DNA: TGTGCCAGCAGGAAACTAGCGGGGGGGGTTGGGGCCAACGTCCTGACTTTC. Amino acid sequence: CASRKLAGGVGANVLTF.

Comments on this clonotype: This may arise from a read error, as a much more abundant clone is one base away. The CDR3 sequence is CSARVRQVWETQFF. The CDR3 DNA reads TGCAGTGCTAGAGTTCGACAGGTCTGGGAGACCCAGTTCTTC. The chain joins TRBV20-1 to TRBJ2-1; D possibly corresponds to TRBD1 (6 bases). Germline CDR1 and CDR2: DFQATT and SNEGSKA (reference sequence). CDR3 length: 14 residues. V shed 1 base and J shed 13 bases, with 20 bases lying between them.

This clonotype was picked up a small number of times. V usage is TRBV11-3 and J usage is TRBJ2-2; D not certain. V dropped 1 base and J dropped 0 bases, with 15 bases sitting between them. From germline, CDR1 is SGHNT and CDR2 YENEEA. The CDR3 sequence is 18 residues long. In nucleotides, the CDR3 is TGTGCCAGCAGCTTAGTTCGTCGCAGCGCCGCGAACACCGGGGAGCTGTTTTTT. Protein: CASSLVRRSAANTGELFF.

About this clonotype itself: One base away lies a much larger clone, so this may be a sequencing read error. The chain uses TRBV7-3 and TRBJ1-1; tentative D call: TRBD1 (5 bases). The CDR3 is 17 amino acids. CDR1 and CDR2 (germline): SGHTA, FQGTGA. V lost 5 bases, J lost 6 bases, and 25 bases lay in between. CDR3 sequence reads: CASSPNLLDPRGAEAFF. The CDR3 DNA reads as TGTGCCAGCAGCCCAAACCTGTTAGACCCAAGGGGCGCTGAAGCTTTCTTT.

This chain joins TRBV18 and TRBJ2-3, with D uncertain. Trimming took off 3 bases at V and 3 bases at J, with 4 bases between the two ends. This CDR3 is 12 amino acids long. From germline, CDR1 is KGHSH and CDR2 LQKENI. As DNA, the CDR3 is TGTGCCAGCTCACCGAAAACAGATACGCAGTATTTT. Translation: CASSPKTDTQYF. The full variable domain, rest sourced from reference TRBV18 and TRBJ2-3, is NAGVMQNPRHLVRRRGQEARLRCSPMKGHSHVYWYRQLPEEGLKFMVYLQKENIIDESGMPKERFSAEFPKEGPSILRIQQVVRGDSAAYFCASSPKTDTQYFGPGTRLTVL.

In its sample, this clonotype was seen many times. The CDR3 is CASSTGTFLYEQYF. For the CDR3, the DNA is TGTGCCAGCAGTACCGGGACATTCCTCTACGAGCAGTACTTC. The chain couples TRBV6-1 to TRBJ2-7, with a possible D match to TRBD1 (6 bases). V lost 5 bases to trimming and J lost 3 bases, with 14 bases between them. The CDR3 runs to 14 residues. Germline lookup yields CDR1 MNHNS and CDR2 SASEGT.

This clonotype was seen a handful of times. The chain links TRBV5-1 to TRBJ1-1, with D perhaps matching TRBD1 (5 bases). The CDR3 length is 13 residues. The germline V gene encodes CDR1 SGHRS and CDR2 YFSETQ. Deletions cut 4 bases from V and 3 bases from J, with 10 bases between. The CDR3 nucleotides are TGCGCCAGCAGCGGGGGTGGAGACACTGAAGCTTTCTTT. It is translated as CASSGGGDTEAFF.

This clonotype was counted a few times. The CDR3 loop is CASGAPRQGTNEKLFF. In DNA form, the CDR3 reads TGTGCTAGTGGTGCCCCCCGACAGGGAACTAATGAAAAACTGTTTTTT. V gene TRBV12-5 combines with J gene TRBJ1-4; 7 bases match TRBD1. The CDR3 extends over 16 amino acids. Trimming took 5 bases from V and 1 from J; bases not matched to a gene: 7. In germline, CDR1 is LGHNT, CDR2 FRNRAP.

J is TRBJ2-1 and V is TRBV6-5; TRBD2 matches at 10 bases. There are 14 residues in the CDR3. Germline CDR1 and CDR2: MNHEY and SVGAGI. V dropped 2 bases and J dropped 7; count of bases not matched to a gene: 2. CDR3 residues: CASSYLAGVNEQFF. DNA of the CDR3: TGTGCCAGCAGTTACCTAGCGGGAGTGAATGAGCAGTTCTTC.

Ten or more counts support this clonotype. This chain joins TRBV3-1 and TRBJ2-7, with 10 bases that match TRBD1. Trimming cost V 3 bases and J 2 bases; bases outside gene matches: 7. The V gene's germline CDR1 is LGHDT and CDR2 YNNKEL (reference sequence). The CDR3 runs 16 residues. Written as DNA, the CDR3 is TGTGCCAGCAGCCACGAAAGACAGGGGGCCGCCTACGAGCAGTACTTC. Translating it yields CASSHERQGAAYEQYF.

About this clonotype: With a much larger clone just one base away, this may be a read error. The chain is built from TRBV11-3 and TRBJ2-1; TRBD1 aligns across 9 bases. The CDR3 runs to 16 residues. From germline, CDR1 is SGHNT and CDR2 YENEEA. CDR3 loop: CVSSPTGTGFYNEQFF. CDR3 in DNA: TGTGTCAGCAGCCCCACCGGGACAGGGTTCTACAATGAGCAGTTCTTC.

The table lists this clonotype with many counts. V usage is TRBV20-1 and J usage is TRBJ2-7; 10 bases are a match to TRBD2. CDR1 and CDR2 from the germline V gene are DFQATT and SNEGSKA (reference sequence). Trimming cost V 8 bases and J 5 bases; bases outside gene matches: 12. The CDR3 consists of 14 residues. The CDR3 loop is CSTWALGLANEQYF. The DNA for the CDR3 is TGCAGTACTTGGGCCCTGGGACTAGCGAACGAGCAGTACTTC.

Comment on this clonotype: At one end, the junction sequence differs from germline, possibly due to a read error. The chain combines TRBV7-2 with TRBJ1-1; perhaps TRBD1 as D (5 bases). Germline CDR1 reads SGHTA; CDR2 reads FQGNSA. This CDR3 region has 15 residues. In nucleotides, the CDR3 is TGTGCCAGCAGTTTAGGGGAGGGAGTGGGCACTGAAGCTTTCTTT. Translating it yields CASSLGEGVGTEAFF.

The chain combines TRBV4-1 with TRBJ2-3; no clear D. The CDR3 spans 14 residues. The germline V gene encodes CDR1 MGHRA and CDR2 YSYEKL. V was trimmed by 4 bases and J by 6 bases, leaving 14 bases between them. The CDR3 sequence is CASSPSDQHDTQYF. The CDR3 DNA follows: TGCGCCAGCAGCCCATCCGATCAGCACGATACGCAGTATTTT.

As concerns this clonotype: With a much larger clone just one base away, this may be a read error. The gene calls are TRBV2 and TRBJ2-6; 8 bases map to TRBD1. Germline V gives CDR1 SNHLY, CDR2 FYNNEI. The CDR3 has 16 amino acids. The CDR3 sequence: CASKWQGAPGANVRTF. The CDR3 DNA sequence: TGTGCCAGCAAGTGGCAGGGGGCGCCTGGGGCCAACGTCCGGACTTTC.

This clonotype was detected only once. The V gene is TRBV5-1, the J gene TRBJ2-1, with 7 bases identical to TRBD2. This CDR3 contains 14 residues. Looked up from germline, CDR1 is SGHRS and CDR2 is YFSETQ. V lost 7 bases to trimming and J lost 5 bases; unmatched junction nucleotides: 9. This chain's CDR3 is CASGSGGRDNEQFF. DNA for the CDR3: TGCGCCAGCGGCTCGGGAGGACGGGACAATGAGCAGTTCTTC.

This clonotype occurred a few times. The chain employs TRBV5-1 and TRBJ1-1; 11 bases match TRBD1. V lost 0 bases, J lost 11 bases, and 15 bases stayed unmatched. The CDR3 contains 17 residues. Germline assignment: CDR1 SGHRS and CDR2 YFSETQ. CDR3 nucleotide sequence: TGCGCCAGCAGCTTGGAAGCTTCCGGGACAGGGGGGCGGAGGGCTTTCTTT. It is translated as CASSLEASGTGGRRAFF.

This clonotype appeared many times. The V and J genes are TRBV5-1 and TRBJ1-2; D gene unclear. The V gene's germline CDR1 is SGHRS and CDR2 YFSETQ. V was trimmed by 0 bases and J by 3 bases, leaving 3 bases between them. The CDR3 totals 12 residues. CDR3 amino acids: CASSLEDYGYTF. The CDR3 DNA sequence: TGCGCCAGCAGCTTGGAGGACTATGGCTACACCTTC. The whole variable domain, remainder taken from reference TRBV5-1 and TRBJ1-2, is KAGVTQTPRYLIKTRGQQVTLSCSPISGHRSVSWYQQTPGQGLQFLFEYFSETQRNKGNFPGRFSGRQFSNSRSEMNVSTLELGDSALYLCASSLEDYGYTFGSGTRLTVV.

V and J are TRBV20-1 and TRBJ1-2; 8 bases fit TRBD1. Per germline, CDR1 DFQATT and CDR2 SNEGSKA (reference sequence). V lost 3 bases to trimming and J lost 3 bases; unmatched junction nucleotides: 9. The CDR3 consists of 15 residues. This CDR3 is CSASPRTGNDYGYTF. As DNA, the CDR3 is TGCAGTGCTAGTCCCCGGACAGGGAACGACTATGGCTACACCTTC.

The V gene is TRBV19, the J gene TRBJ2-4; the D is unclear. Germline V CDR1 and CDR2: LNHDA, SQIVND (reference sequence). The CDR3 totals 14 residues. V dropped 10 bases and J dropped 2 bases, with 15 bases sitting between them. The CDR3 DNA sequence: TGTGCCACTAAGGAGATAGGGACCAAAAACATTCAGTACTTC. It yields the protein CATKEIGTKNIQYF.